This T cell receptor (beta chain) was found in a study of response to subunit inactivated influenza vaccine. Whole-study results and caveats: Only a handful of new T cells, the authors suggested, are recruited with each seasonal influenza vaccination.

This clonotype was detected a few times. Its antigen is not identified. CDR1 MNHEY and CDR2 SMNVEV come from the germline V gene (reference sequence). J was trimmed by 8 bases and V by 4 bases; bases with no gene match: 7. The CDR3 totals 15 residues. Using its own MiXCR run on the RT-PCR reads, TCRdb lists one record per CDR3 protein. Of roughly 670,000 distinct CDR3 sequences listed, about 15% are singletons. The rearrangement joins TRBV27 to TRBJ2-1; 11 positions match TRBD2. Here the sequenced sample was PBMCs from blood, taken approximately 15 days before vaccination. This clonotype was obtained from a man over 45 who received an inactivated influenza vaccine. CDR3 coding DNA: TGTGCCAGCAGTTGGCTAGCGGGAGGTGGCTATGAGCAGTTCTTC. Amino acids: CASSWLAGGGYEQFF.